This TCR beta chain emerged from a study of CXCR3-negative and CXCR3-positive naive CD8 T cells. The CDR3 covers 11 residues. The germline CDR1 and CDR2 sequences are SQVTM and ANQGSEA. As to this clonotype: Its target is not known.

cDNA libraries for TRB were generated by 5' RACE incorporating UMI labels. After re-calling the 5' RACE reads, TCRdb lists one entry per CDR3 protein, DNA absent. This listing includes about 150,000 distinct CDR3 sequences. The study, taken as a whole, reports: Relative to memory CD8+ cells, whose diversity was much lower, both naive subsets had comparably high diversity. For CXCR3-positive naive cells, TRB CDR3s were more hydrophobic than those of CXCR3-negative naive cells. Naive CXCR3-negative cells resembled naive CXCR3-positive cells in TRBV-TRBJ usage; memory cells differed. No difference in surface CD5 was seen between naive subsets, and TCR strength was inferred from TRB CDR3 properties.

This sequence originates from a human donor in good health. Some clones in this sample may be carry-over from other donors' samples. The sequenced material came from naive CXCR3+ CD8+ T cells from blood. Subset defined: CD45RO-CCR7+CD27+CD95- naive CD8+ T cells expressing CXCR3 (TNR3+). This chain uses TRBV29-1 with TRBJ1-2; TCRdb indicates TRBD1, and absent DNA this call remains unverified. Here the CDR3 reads CSVDRGRGYTF.